A selection of T cell receptor beta chains follows, all from one sample in a study of OX40 agonist ivuxolimab in advanced cancers. Data came from immunoSEQ multiplex PCR; TCRdb stores just in-frame clones and leaves some out. The sample shows about 50,000 clones, about 93% of them seen only once. This specimen consisted of CD4+ or CD8+ T cells sorted from blood, obtained in a trial of the OX40 agonist ivuxolimab. The source is an adult with an advanced solid tumor such as melanoma, head and neck, liver or kidney cancer. Each CDR3 is given with its conserved first and last residue. The D gene is left open where the match is weak. A row's size may be missing; if present it is once, few, many or a size class.

CDR3aa: CASSQDLYRESDTQYF
CDR3nt: TGCGCCAGCAGCCAAGATCTGTACAGGGAGTCAGATACGCAGTATTTT
j_gene: TRBJ2-3
d_gene: NA
abundance: once
v_gene: TRBV4-1

CDR3aa: CASSLNNVETQYF
CDR3nt: TGTGCCAGCAGCTTAAATAATGTGGAGACCCAGTACTTC
j_gene: TRBJ2-5
d_gene: NA
abundance: NA
v_gene: TRBV7-7

CDR3aa: CASSLWVTSGSDEQFF
CDR3nt: TGCGCCAGCAGCTTGTGGGTGACTAGCGGGAGTGATGAGCAGTTCTTC
j_gene: TRBJ2-1
d_gene: TRBD2
abundance: NA
v_gene: TRBV5-1

CDR3aa: CASSSPLTGGGLSEQYF
CDR3nt: TGCGCCAGCAGCTCCCCGTTGACAGGGGGCGGTTTGAGCGAGCAGTACTTC
j_gene: TRBJ2-7
d_gene: TRBD1
abundance: NA
v_gene: TRBV5-1

CDR3aa: CASRHLGQGHNEQFF
CDR3nt: TGTGCCAGCAGGCATCTCGGACAGGGCCACAATGAGCAGTTCTTC
j_gene: TRBJ2-1
d_gene: TRBD1
abundance: NA
v_gene: TRBV6-1

CDR3aa: CASSLRPQGALDNEQFF
CDR3nt: TGTGCCAGCAGTTTACGTCCTCAGGGGGCTTTGGACAATGAGCAGTTCTTC
j_gene: TRBJ2-1
d_gene: TRBD1
abundance: NA
v_gene: TRBV27

CDR3aa: CASIPTPTTSNTQYF
CDR3nt: TGTGCCAGCATTCCTACCCCGACTACATCAAATACGCAGTATTTT
j_gene: TRBJ2-3
d_gene: NA
abundance: NA
v_gene: TRBV6-5

CDR3aa: CASSLSGRDTGELFF
CDR3nt: TGTGCCAGCAGTCTTAGCGGGAGGGACACCGGGGAGCTGTTTTTT
j_gene: TRBJ2-2
d_gene: TRBD2
abundance: NA
v_gene: TRBV9

CDR3aa: CASHRRGINEKLFF
CDR3nt: TGTGCCAGTCACCGCAGGGGAATTAATGAAAAACTGTTTTTT
j_gene: TRBJ1-4
d_gene: NA
abundance: NA
v_gene: TRBV28

CDR3aa: CASNFPDREVTDTQYF
CDR3nt: TGTGCCAGCAACTTCCCGGACAGGGAGGTCACAGATACGCAGTATTTT
j_gene: TRBJ2-3
d_gene: TRBD1
abundance: once
v_gene: TRBV7-9

CDR3aa: CAGGLAGENEQFF
CDR3nt: TGTGCCGGGGGACTAGCGGGAGAGAATGAGCAGTTCTTC
j_gene: TRBJ2-1
d_gene: TRBD2
abundance: once
v_gene: TRBV6-6

CDR3aa: CASRRRGENTGELFF
CDR3nt: TGTGCCAGCCGCCGCCGAGGAGAGAACACCGGGGAGCTGTTTTTT
j_gene: TRBJ2-2
d_gene: NA
abundance: NA
v_gene: TRBV9

CDR3aa: CASSLTQASNYGYTF
CDR3nt: TGCGCCAGCAGCCTTACCCAAGCCTCTAACTATGGCTACACCTTC
j_gene: TRBJ1-2
d_gene: NA
abundance: NA
v_gene: TRBV4-3

CDR3aa: CASSSAEGAGWNNTDTQYF
CDR3nt: TGTGCCAGCTCATCCGCGGAAGGGGCGGGATGGAACAACACAGATACGCAGTATTTT
j_gene: TRBJ2-3
d_gene: NA
abundance: NA
v_gene: TRBV18

CDR3aa: CATSSDTRAYEQYF
CDR3nt: TGTGCCACCAGCAGTGACACACGGGCCTACGAGCAGTACTTC
j_gene: TRBJ2-7
d_gene: NA
abundance: NA
v_gene: TRBV15

CDR3aa: CASSLDPGDETQYF
CDR3nt: TGTGCCAGCAGCTTAGACCCGGGGGATGAGACCCAGTACTTC
j_gene: TRBJ2-5
d_gene: NA
abundance: NA
v_gene: TRBV7-7

CDR3aa: CASSAQGLSYEQYF
CDR3nt: TGTGCCAGCAGCGCCCAAGGCCTCTCCTACGAGCAGTACTTC
j_gene: TRBJ2-7
d_gene: NA
abundance: NA
v_gene: TRBV9

CDR3aa: CSVEDLANTGELFF
CDR3nt: TGCAGCGTTGAAGACCTCGCTAACACCGGGGAGCTGTTTTTT
j_gene: TRBJ2-2
d_gene: NA
abundance: NA
v_gene: TRBV29-1

CDR3aa: CASISAGVGTGELFF
CDR3nt: TGCGCCAGCATCAGTGCGGGAGTGGGCACCGGGGAGCTGTTTTTT
j_gene: TRBJ2-2
d_gene: TRBD2
abundance: NA
v_gene: TRBV10-2

CDR3aa: CASSHTGTSLSGANVLTF
CDR3nt: TGTGCCAGCAGCCATACCGGGACGAGCCTCTCTGGGGCCAACGTCCTGACTTTC
j_gene: TRBJ2-6
d_gene: NA
abundance: NA
v_gene: TRBV7-6

CDR3aa: CASSLTGAYEQYF
CDR3nt: TGTGCCAGTAGCCTGACAGGGGCCTACGAGCAGTACTTC
j_gene: TRBJ2-7
d_gene: TRBD1
abundance: NA
v_gene: TRBV19

CDR3aa: CASSYGLQETQYF
CDR3nt: TGTGCCAGCAGCTACGGACTCCAAGAGACCCAGTACTTC
j_gene: TRBJ2-5
d_gene: NA
abundance: NA
v_gene: TRBV7-8

CDR3aa: CASSLSREAFF
CDR3nt: TGCGCCAGCAGTTTGAGCCGTGAAGCTTTCTTT
j_gene: TRBJ1-1
d_gene: NA
abundance: NA
v_gene: TRBV10-2

CDR3aa: CASSQVANRDIYEQYF
CDR3nt: TGCGCCAGCAGCCAAGTTGCAAACAGGGATATCTACGAGCAGTACTTC
j_gene: TRBJ2-7
d_gene: NA
abundance: NA
v_gene: TRBV4-1

CDR3aa: CASSLLRASGDNEQFF
CDR3nt: TGTGCCAGCAGTTTATTGAGGGCTAGCGGAGACAATGAGCAGTTCTTC
j_gene: TRBJ2-1
d_gene: TRBD2
abundance: NA
v_gene: TRBV28

CDR3aa: CASSYGETQYF
CDR3nt: TGTGCCAGCAGTTACGGTGAGACCCAGTACTTC
j_gene: TRBJ2-5
d_gene: NA
abundance: NA
v_gene: TRBV6-6

CDR3aa: CASSTLDMGLAITDTQYF
CDR3nt: TGTGCCAGCAGTACACTGGACATGGGACTAGCGATCACAGATACGCAGTATTTT
j_gene: TRBJ2-3
d_gene: TRBD2
abundance: NA
v_gene: TRBV27

CDR3aa: CASSTGSGEQYF
CDR3nt: TGTGCCAGCAGCACGGGCTCGGGCGAGCAGTACTTC
j_gene: TRBJ2-7
d_gene: NA
abundance: NA
v_gene: TRBV7-8

CDR3aa: CASSGRPYNEQFF
CDR3nt: TGTGCCAGCAGCGGGAGGCCCTACAATGAGCAGTTCTTC
j_gene: TRBJ2-1
d_gene: NA
abundance: once
v_gene: TRBV11-3

CDR3aa: CASSDGLAGYNEQFF
CDR3nt: TGTGCCAGCAGTGACGGACTAGCGGGGTACAATGAGCAGTTCTTC
j_gene: TRBJ2-1
d_gene: TRBD2
abundance: once
v_gene: TRBV27

CDR3aa: CASSVRDGFDSNQPQHF
CDR3nt: TGTGCCAGCAGCGTACGCGATGGGTTTGACAGCAATCAGCCCCAGCATTTT
j_gene: TRBJ1-5
d_gene: NA
abundance: NA
v_gene: TRBV9

CDR3aa: CSALRDRATQYF
CDR3nt: TGCAGCGCCCTCCGGGACAGGGCTACCCAGTACTTC
j_gene: TRBJ2-4
d_gene: TRBD1
abundance: NA
v_gene: TRBV29-1

CDR3aa: CASSSPTDPGFYGYTF
CDR3nt: TGTGCCAGCAGCTCCCCGACTGACCCGGGGTTTTATGGCTACACCTTC
j_gene: TRBJ1-2
d_gene: NA
abundance: NA
v_gene: TRBV7-2

CDR3aa: CASSRSGANVLTF
CDR3nt: TGTGCCAGCAGCAGATCTGGGGCCAACGTCCTGACTTTC
j_gene: TRBJ2-6
d_gene: NA
abundance: NA
v_gene: TRBV6-4

CDR3aa: CSVGTGMNEQFF
CDR3nt: TGCAGCGTTGGGACAGGGATGAATGAGCAGTTCTTC
j_gene: TRBJ2-1
d_gene: TRBD1
abundance: once
v_gene: TRBV29-1

CDR3aa: CASSLVRASTDTQYF
CDR3nt: TGTGCCAGCAGCTTAGTTCGAGCCAGCACAGATACGCAGTATTTT
j_gene: TRBJ2-3
d_gene: NA
abundance: NA
v_gene: TRBV11-2

CDR3aa: CASGGPAQDSNQPQHF
CDR3nt: TGTGCCAGCGGGGGGCCGGCCCAAGATAGCAATCAGCCCCAGCATTTT
j_gene: TRBJ1-5
d_gene: NA
abundance: once
v_gene: TRBV28

CDR3aa: CASSFGEGNTGELFF
CDR3nt: TGTGCCAGCAGTTTTGGCGAGGGGAACACCGGGGAGCTGTTTTTT
j_gene: TRBJ2-2
d_gene: NA
abundance: once
v_gene: TRBV28

CDR3aa: CASSSTGRSNQPQHF
CDR3nt: TGTGCCAGCAGCTCCACTGGTCGTTCCAATCAGCCCCAGCATTTT
j_gene: TRBJ1-5
d_gene: NA
abundance: NA
v_gene: TRBV7-9

CDR3aa: CATDRGEAEAFF
CDR3nt: TGTGCCACGGACAGGGGAGAGGCTGAAGCTTTCTTT
j_gene: TRBJ1-1
d_gene: TRBD1
abundance: few
v_gene: TRBV30

CDR3aa: CASRLLASYNEQFF
CDR3nt: TGTGCCAGCAGGCTACTAGCTTCCTACAATGAGCAGTTCTTC
j_gene: TRBJ2-1
d_gene: NA
abundance: NA
v_gene: TRBV27

CDR3aa: CASSSGGGPYEQYF
CDR3nt: TGTGCCAGCAGCTCTGGGGGGGGGCCCTACGAGCAGTACTTC
j_gene: TRBJ2-7
d_gene: NA
abundance: NA
v_gene: TRBV5-8

CDR3aa: CASSLTPNTEAFF
CDR3nt: TGTGCCAGCAGTTTGACCCCTAACACTGAAGCTTTCTTT
j_gene: TRBJ1-1
d_gene: NA
abundance: NA
v_gene: TRBV28

CDR3aa: CASSRRGPGDEQYF
CDR3nt: TGTGCCAGCAGCCGAAGGGGACCCGGGGACGAGCAGTACTTC
j_gene: TRBJ2-7
d_gene: NA
abundance: NA
v_gene: TRBV7-8

CDR3aa: CASSIGVGGFTSEQYF
CDR3nt: TGTGCCAGCAGCATAGGGGTGGGTGGATTTACCAGCGAGCAGTACTTC
j_gene: TRBJ2-7
d_gene: NA
abundance: NA
v_gene: TRBV5-6

CDR3aa: CASSSSEIQETQYF
CDR3nt: TGTGCCAGCAGCTCCTCAGAGATCCAAGAGACCCAGTACTTC
j_gene: TRBJ2-5
d_gene: NA
abundance: once
v_gene: TRBV13

CDR3aa: CASSLGQGSYYEQYF
CDR3nt: TGTGCTAGCAGCTTAGGACAGGGATCCTACTACGAGCAGTACTTC
j_gene: TRBJ2-7
d_gene: TRBD1
abundance: NA
v_gene: TRBV7-7